This entry is about one T cell receptor (beta chain). Antigen: not known. Other nucleotide sequences in the sample specify the same CDR3. Reverse transcription of all isolated RNA meant that expressed TCRB transcripts were sequenced. Assay: immunoSEQ multiplex PCR; the TCRdb copy retains only in-frame clones and omits some. The sample yields 300,000 to 350,000 clones, around 7.6% seen once. This record belongs to a study of beta chain features in type 1 diabetes. The study's findings and limits: Type 1 diabetes patients showed a moderate but significant shortening of TCRB CDR3s in all four CD4+ subsets.

Per the germline V gene, CDR1 is SGHRS and CDR2 is YFSETQ. This CDR3 comprises 13 residues. V was clipped by 2 bases and J by 3 bases, with 8 bases between them. The genes are TRBV5-1 and TRBJ1-2; tentative D call: TRBD1 (6 bases). The sequencing sample was made of central memory CD4+ T cells from blood. This sequence originates from a woman younger than 30 in good health. CDR3 DNA sequence: TGCGCCAGCAGCTTTGAGGGGGACTATGGCTACACCTTC. It encodes CASSFEGDYGYTF.